The 2 T cell receptor beta chains below all came from one sample that was sequenced in a study of cytomegalovirus exposure and HLA in healthy donors. The PCR used 60 Vbeta and 13 Jbeta primers. Some clones are missing from TCRdb's copy, which holds only in-frame ones; the method was immunoSEQ multiplex PCR. This table holds about 82,000 clones, 70% to 85% found once. Sequencing was carried out using PBMCs. The receptors originated from a man aged 25 to 40 in good health and CMV-seropositive.

The chain recombines TRBV5-1 with TRBJ2-3; 10 positions agree with TRBD2. Germline CDR1 and CDR2: SGHRS and YFSETQ. This CDR3 region has 15 residues. J lost 1 base, V lost 4 bases, and 3 bases had no gene match. The DNA of the CDR3 is TGCGCCAGCAGCGACGGACTAGCGGGCACAGATACGCAGTATTTT. Translated, it gives CASSDGLAGTDTQYF. Looking up the rest from reference TRBV5-1 and TRBJ2-3 gives the full variable domain: KAGVTQTPRYLIKTRGQQVTLSCSPISGHRSVSWYQQTPGQGLQFLFEYFSETQRNKGNFPGRFSGRQFSNSRSEMNVSTLELGDSALYLCASSDGLAGTDTQYFGPGTRLTVL.

The chain combines TRBV28 with TRBJ2-7; TRBD1 agrees at 7 bases. Germline values: CDR1 MDHEN, CDR2 SYDVKM. The CDR3 spans 15 residues. The junction had 10 bases not matched to a gene; V was cut back by 2 bases and J by 6 bases. CDR3 residues: CASSLPRDSGTEQYF. The CDR3 DNA reads as TGTGCCAGCAGTTTACCACGGGACAGTGGGACCGAGCAGTACTTC.